The 15 T cell receptor beta chains below come from one sample, sequenced in a study of Graves' ophthalmopathy and Graves' hyperthyroidism. RNA transcripts provided the template for amplifying TCR beta CDR3 regions. A first-round RT-PCR used HTBI primers, followed by a second-round multiplex PCR. One entry per CDR3 protein results from TCRdb running MiXCR on the multiplex PCR reads. The table has 300,000 to 400,000 distinct CDR3 sequences, 17% seen once. Sequencing used peripheral blood. These receptors originate from an adult man with Graves' ophthalmopathy.

This clonotype has at least ten counts. The V call is TRBV11-1, the J call TRBJ2-7; D may be TRBD1 or TRBD2 (5 bases each). The CDR3 sequence is 15 residues long. Germline CDR1 SGHAT, CDR2 FQDESV (reference sequence). The V gene lost 6 bases and the J gene lost 1 base, with 16 bases spanning the gap. The CDR3: CASSSRDQPSYEQYF. The CDR3 DNA sequence: TGTGCCAGCAGTTCGAGGGACCAACCTTCCTACGAGCAGTACTTC. The whole variable domain, filled in from reference TRBV11-1 and TRBJ2-7, reads EAEVAQSPRYKITEKSQAVAFWCDPISGHATLYWYRQILGQGPELLVQFQDESVVDDSQLPKDRFSAERLKGVDSTLKIQPAELGDSAMYLCASSSRDQPSYEQYFGPGTRLTVT.

The chain couples TRBV29-1 to TRBJ1-2; D gene ambiguous. The CDR3 sequence is 12 residues long. Trimming cost V 3 bases and J 2 bases, with 7 bases left between them. Germline lookup yields CDR1 SQVTM and CDR2 ANQGSEA. CDR3 in amino acids: CSVDYPNYGYTF. CDR3 sequence (DNA): TGCAGCGTTGATTACCCCAACTATGGCTACACCTTC.

There are many counts of this clonotype. The V call is TRBV20-1, the J call TRBJ1-6; D is unclear. The CDR3 length is 13 residues. Trimming pared 6 bases from V and 6 bases from J, leaving 12 bases between. The germline gives CDR1 DFQATT, CDR2 SNEGSKA (reference sequence). In nucleotides, the CDR3 is TGCAGTGCCCCTAGGACCACTAATTCACCCCTCCACTTT. Protein product: CSAPRTTNSPLHF.

The chain links TRBV28 to TRBJ2-2; TRBD1 agrees at 12 bases. Trimming removed 7 bases from V and 7 bases from J; junction bases left unmatched: 10. Germline V gives CDR1 MDHEN, CDR2 SYDVKM. There are 16 residues in the CDR3. The CDR3 is CASTLWDRGQFGELFF. The CDR3 DNA follows: TGTGCCAGCACGCTGTGGGACAGGGGGCAATTCGGGGAGCTGTTTTTT.

At least ten counts were recorded for this clonotype. The chain has TRBV4-3 and TRBJ2-7; maybe TRBD1 (6 bases). Germline V gene sequence: CDR1 LGHNA, CDR2 YSLEER. Trimming removed 0 bases from V and 5 bases from J, with 14 bases in between. The CDR3 length is 15 residues. CDR3 nucleotide sequence: TGCGCCAGCAGCCAAGAACCACAGGGTCTCCACGAGCAGTACTTC. It codes for CASSQEPQGLHEQYF.

This clonotype was recorded many times. The genes are TRBV29-1 and TRBJ1-2, with 9 bases identical to TRBD1. With 1 base clipped from V and 4 bases from J, the junction kept 7 bases outside the gene matches. Germline V lookup: CDR1 SQVTM, CDR2 ANQGSEA. The CDR3 loop spans 15 amino acids. The DNA for the CDR3 is TGCAGCGTTGAAGTATTGGGACAGGGTGTCTATGGCTACACCTTC. Translating gives CSVEVLGQGVYGYTF.

This clonotype came up many times. The CDR3 spells CASSLGLALNTGELFF. The CDR3 DNA is TGTGCCAGCAGCTTAGGACTAGCCCTGAACACCGGGGAGCTGTTTTTT. The rearrangement links TRBV7-8 to TRBJ2-2; 7 bases line up with TRBD2. The CDR3 spans 16 residues. CDR1 is SGHVS, CDR2 FQNEAQ, per germline. The ends lost 1 base at V and 1 base at J; junction bases unmatched: 3.

This clonotype was seen repeatedly, ten times or more. This CDR3 reads CAWSARQGVSPLHF. CDR3 in DNA: TGTGCCTGGAGTGCTCGACAGGGAGTTTCACCCCTCCACTTT. The V gene is TRBV30, the J gene TRBJ1-6; 7 nucleotides agree with TRBD1. The V and J ends lost 1 base and 9 bases, in that order; junction bases with no gene match: 6. Germline V gene data show CDR1 as GTSNPN and CDR2 as SVGIG (reference sequence). The CDR3 totals 14 residues.

This clonotype was observed many times. The chain carries TRBV12-3 or TRBV12-4 and TRBJ2-4; D call uncertain. CDR3 size: 18 residues. With 2 bases removed from V and 9 bases from J, the gap between germline ends came to 26 bases. CDR3: CASSLQVVRSAPRSIQYF. CDR3 in DNA: TGTGCCAGCAGTTTACAGGTCGTCAGGTCCGCGCCAAGAAGCATTCAGTACTTC.

This clonotype was recorded many times. A read error is possible here, since a much larger clone lies one base away. The rearrangement links TRBV6-2 or TRBV6-3 to TRBJ2-7; TRBD2 is a possible D gene (5 bases). The CDR3 loop spans 15 amino acids. CDR1 is MNHEY and CDR2 is SVGEGT in the germline V gene. V gave up 0 bases and J gave up 7 bases, with 16 bases separating them. The CDR3 spells CASSYSIGPPGEQYF. In DNA form, the CDR3 reads TGTGCCAGCAGTTACTCGATCGGCCCTCCGGGAGAGCAGTACTTC.

This clonotype has at least ten counts. The chain links TRBV11-2 to TRBJ2-2; D may be TRBD1 (6 bases). The CDR3 length is 17 residues. V lost 2 bases, J lost 3 bases, and 16 bases lay in between. Germline lookup yields CDR1 SGHAT and CDR2 FQNNGV. The CDR3 region is CASSLIYSGVYTGELFF. The CDR3 DNA reads TGTGCCAGCAGCTTAATCTATTCAGGGGTCTACACCGGGGAGCTGTTTTTT.

This clonotype was seen ten or more times. The rearrangement joins TRBV28 to TRBJ2-7; 7 bases are a match to TRBD2. The CDR3 is 15 residues long. Germline trimming cut 7 bases from V and 0 bases from J; bases unmatched to any gene: 9. Looked up from germline, CDR1 is MDHEN and CDR2 is SYDVKM. CDR3 DNA: TGTGCCAGCACCGAACGGGGGGAAGTCTCCTACGAGCAGTACTTC. Translating it yields CASTERGEVSYEQYF.

This clonotype was recorded many times. The CDR3 nucleotides read TGTGCCAGCAGTTACAGGGGGGACACTGAAGCTTTCTTT. Protein product: CASSYRGDTEAFF. The chain couples TRBV6-5 to TRBJ1-1; a possible D gene is TRBD1 (6 bases). The CDR3 totals 13 residues. Germline V CDR1 and CDR2: MNHEY, SVGAGI. The V and J ends lost 2 bases and 3 bases respectively, with 7 bases between them.

The genes are TRBV20-1 and TRBJ1-2, with TRBD1 matching 11 bases. CDR1 DFQATT and CDR2 SNEGSKA come from the germline V gene (reference sequence). This CDR3 is built from 15 residues. Germline trimming cut 6 bases from V and 2 bases from J; bases unmatched to any gene: 8. CDR3 nucleotides: TGCAGTGCCATTCTCCGGACAGGGGGCAACTATGGCTACACCTTC. Protein: CSAILRTGGNYGYTF.

This clonotype was detected many times. This chain connects TRBV20-1 to TRBJ2-7; 10 bases fit TRBD1. This CDR3 comprises 14 residues. Trimming removed 6 bases from V and 1 base from J; junction bases left unmatched: 6. Per the germline V gene, CDR1 is DFQATT and CDR2 is SNEGSKA (reference sequence). The CDR3 spells CSAAGQGESYEQYF. The DNA of the CDR3 is TGCAGTGCCGCTGGACAGGGGGAATCCTACGAGCAGTACTTC.